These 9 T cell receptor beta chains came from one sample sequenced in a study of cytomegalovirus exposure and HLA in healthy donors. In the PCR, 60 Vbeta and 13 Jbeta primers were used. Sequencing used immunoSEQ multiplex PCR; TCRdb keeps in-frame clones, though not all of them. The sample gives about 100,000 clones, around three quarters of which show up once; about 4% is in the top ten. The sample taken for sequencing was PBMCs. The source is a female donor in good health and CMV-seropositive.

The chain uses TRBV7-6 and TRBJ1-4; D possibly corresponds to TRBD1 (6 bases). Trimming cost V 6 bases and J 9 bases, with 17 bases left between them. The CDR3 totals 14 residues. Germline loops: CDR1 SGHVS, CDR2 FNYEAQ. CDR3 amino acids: CASRGEHRVKKLFF. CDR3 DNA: TGTGCCAGCAGGGGGGAGCACAGGGTAAAAAAACTGTTTTTT.

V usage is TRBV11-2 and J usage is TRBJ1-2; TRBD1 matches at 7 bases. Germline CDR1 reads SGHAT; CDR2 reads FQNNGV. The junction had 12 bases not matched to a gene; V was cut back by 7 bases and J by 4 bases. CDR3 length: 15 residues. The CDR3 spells CASTTRDSPIYGYTF. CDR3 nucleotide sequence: TGTGCCAGCACCACTCGGGACAGTCCTATCTATGGCTACACCTTC.

The CDR3 region is CASSLPSKGDYGYTF. Written as DNA, the CDR3 is TGTGCCAGTAGTCTCCCGTCGAAGGGAGATTATGGCTACACCTTC. This rearrangement joins TRBV19 to TRBJ1-2; no clear D. Germline CDR1 is LNHDA and CDR2 is SQIVND (reference sequence). The ends were cut back, 5 bases at V and 5 bases at J, with 18 bases in the middle. CDR3 size: 15 residues.

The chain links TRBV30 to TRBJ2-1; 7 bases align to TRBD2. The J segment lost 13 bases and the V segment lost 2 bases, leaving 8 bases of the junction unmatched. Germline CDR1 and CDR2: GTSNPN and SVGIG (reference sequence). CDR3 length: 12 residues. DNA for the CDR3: TGTGCCTGGAGTACCGCTAGCGGAGCCCAGTTCTTC. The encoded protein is CAWSTASGAQFF. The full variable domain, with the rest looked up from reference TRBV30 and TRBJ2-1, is SQTIHQWPATLVQPVGSPLSLECTVEGTSNPNLYWYRQAAGRGLQLLFYSVGIGQISSEVPQNLSASRPQDRQFILSSKKLLLSDSGFYLCAWSTASGAQFFGPGTRLTVL.

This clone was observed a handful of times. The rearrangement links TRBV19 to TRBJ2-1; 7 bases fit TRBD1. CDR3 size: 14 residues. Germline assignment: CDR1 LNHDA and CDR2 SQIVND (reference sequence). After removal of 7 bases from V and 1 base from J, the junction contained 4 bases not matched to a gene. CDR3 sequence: CASIPTGSYNEQFF. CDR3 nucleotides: TGTGCCAGTATTCCGACAGGGTCCTACAATGAGCAGTTCTTC.

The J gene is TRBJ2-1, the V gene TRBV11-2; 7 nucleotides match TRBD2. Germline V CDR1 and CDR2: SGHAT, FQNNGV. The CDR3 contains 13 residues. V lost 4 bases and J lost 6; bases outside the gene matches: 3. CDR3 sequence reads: CASSSWGGNEQFF. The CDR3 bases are TGTGCCAGCAGCTCGTGGGGGGGCAATGAGCAGTTCTTC.

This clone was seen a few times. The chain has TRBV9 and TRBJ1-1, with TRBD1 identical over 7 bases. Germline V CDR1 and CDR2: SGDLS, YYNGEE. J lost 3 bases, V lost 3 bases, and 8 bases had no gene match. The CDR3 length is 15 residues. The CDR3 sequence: CASSAPEGADTEAFF. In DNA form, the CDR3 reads TGTGCCAGCAGCGCACCCGAGGGGGCCGACACTGAAGCTTTCTTT.

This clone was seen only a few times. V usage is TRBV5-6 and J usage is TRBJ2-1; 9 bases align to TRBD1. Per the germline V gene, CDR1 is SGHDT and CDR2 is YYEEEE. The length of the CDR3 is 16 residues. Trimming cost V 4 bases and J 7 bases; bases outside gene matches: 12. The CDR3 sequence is CASSPYRDRDQNEQFF. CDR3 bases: TGTGCCAGCAGCCCATACCGGGACAGGGATCAAAATGAGCAGTTCTTC.

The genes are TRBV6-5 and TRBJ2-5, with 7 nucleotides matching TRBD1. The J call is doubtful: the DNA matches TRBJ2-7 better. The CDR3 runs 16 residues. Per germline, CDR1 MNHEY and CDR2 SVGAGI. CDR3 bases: TGTGCCAGCAGTTATGGACAGGTTTCAAGCTCCTACGAGCAGTACTTC. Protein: CASSYGQVSSSYEQYF.